This is a list of T cell receptor beta chains from one sample in a study of shared clonotypes between healthy human individuals. Data came from immunoSEQ multiplex PCR; TCRdb stores just in-frame clones and leaves some out. The table records 1 million to 1.2 million clones, 70% to 85% of them present only once. Sequences were obtained from memory CD4+ T cells from PBMCs. These receptors all stem from a man aged 18 to 29 in good health. Some clones in this sample may be carry-over from other donors' samples. The CDR3 runs from the conserved cysteine through the conserved F or W. A D gene is named only where the DNA matches it firmly. Size is omitted from some rows. Given values are once, few, many or a class for expanded clones.

v_call	clone_size	d_call	j_call	cdr3_aa	cdr3_nt
TRBV7-3	.	.	TRBJ2-4	CASSLILGDIQYF	TGTGCCAGCAGCTTAATCCTAGGGGATATTCAGTACTTC
TRBV27	few	.	TRBJ1-4	CASRPVTTNEKLFF	TGTGCCAGCAGGCCAGTTACAACTAATGAAAAACTGTTTTTT
TRBV19	.	.	TRBJ2-2	CASSIDRGTGELFF	TGTGCCAGTAGTATAGATCGGGGTACCGGGGAGCTGTTTTTT
TRBV4-3	.	TRBD1	TRBJ1-2	CASSQGTGAYYGYTF	TGCGCCAGCAGCCAGGGGACAGGGGCGTACTATGGCTACACCTTC
TRBV19	.	TRBD1	TRBJ1-2	CASRETGDDYGYTF	TGTGCCAGTAGGGAGACAGGGGACGACTATGGCTACACCTTC
TRBV11-2	.	.	TRBJ2-7	CASSSGSGRYEQYF	TGTGCCAGCAGTTCTGGGTCGGGGAGGTACGAGCAGTACTTC
TRBV5-4	.	.	TRBJ1-2	CASSPRRGESGYTF	TGTGCCAGCAGCCCTCGGAGGGGAGAAAGTGGCTACACCTTC
TRBV11-2	.	.	TRBJ1-1	CASSLGQVRGTEAFF	TGTGCCAGCAGCTTAGGTCAGGTTCGAGGCACTGAAGCTTTCTTT
TRBV6-5	.	.	TRBJ2-6	CASNLWRANVLTF	TGTGCCAGCAACTTGTGGAGGGCCAACGTCCTGACTTTC
TRBV15	.	.	TRBJ2-3	CATSREGGRTQYF	TGTGCCACCAGCAGAGAGGGTGGAAGGACGCAGTATTTT
TRBV5-8	.	.	TRBJ1-2	CASSSGARDYGYTF	TGTGCCAGCAGCTCTGGCGCCCGGGACTATGGCTACACCTTC
TRBV11-1	.	TRBD2	TRBJ2-1	CASSPAREGHIEQFF	TGTGCCAGCAGCCCAGCTCGGGAGGGCCATATTGAGCAGTTCTTC
TRBV28	.	.	TRBJ2-5	CASSFGGAETQYF	TGTGCCAGCAGTTTTGGAGGGGCAGAGACCCAGTACTTC
TRBV28	.	.	TRBJ2-3	CASSLGADTQYF	TGTGCCAGCAGTCTGGGCGCGGATACGCAGTATTTT
TRBV28	once	TRBD2	TRBJ2-5	CASSVGWGRAFAETQYF	TGTGCCAGCAGCGTAGGATGGGGGAGGGCCTTTGCGGAGACCCAGTACTTC
TRBV5-8	.	.	TRBJ1-2	CASSLWGEDYGYTF	TGTGCCAGCAGCTTGTGGGGGGAGGACTATGGCTACACCTTC
TRBV5-1	.	TRBD1	TRBJ1-1	CASSLDGTGNTEAFF	TGCGCCAGCAGCTTGGATGGGACAGGGAACACTGAAGCTTTCTTT
TRBV11-2	.	.	TRBJ1-1	CASSEGGWDTEAFF	TGTGCCAGCAGCGAGGGAGGGTGGGACACTGAAGCTTTCTTT
TRBV29-1	once	.	TRBJ2-2	CSGQGLANTGELFF	TGCAGCGGACAGGGACTCGCGAACACCGGGGAGCTGTTTTTT
TRBV21-1	once	.	TRBJ2-5	CASSISGTEETQYF	TGTGCCAGCAGCATTTCCGGGACAGAAGAGACCCAGTACTTC
TRBV5-1	.	TRBD2	TRBJ2-7	CASSSPGTMGYEQYF	TGCGCCAGCAGCTCCCCCGGGACTATGGGGTACGAGCAGTACTTC
TRBV2	.	.	TRBJ1-2	CASSIGDNGYGYTF	TGTGCCAGCAGTATAGGGGATAATGGCTATGGCTACACCTTC
TRBV6-1	.	.	TRBJ2-7	CASLGFPSYEQYF	TGTGCCAGCCTCGGGTTCCCCTCCTACGAGCAGTACTTC
TRBV5-5	.	.	TRBJ1-1	CASSLSGYPNTEAFF	TGTGCCAGCAGCTTAAGCGGATACCCGAACACTGAAGCTTTCTTT
TRBV18	.	TRBD1	TRBJ2-1	CASSPGQGSRNEQFF	TGTGCCAGCTCACCAGGACAGGGTAGTAGGAATGAGCAGTTCTTC
TRBV6-1	.	.	TRBJ1-1	CASSEGYSLGNTEAFF	TGTGCCAGCAGTGAAGGTTACAGCCTCGGGAACACTGAAGCTTTCTTT
TRBV5-6	few	.	TRBJ2-1	CASSLDFGTGFF	TGTGCCAGCAGCTTGGATTTCGGGACCGGGTTCTTC
TRBV5-1	.	.	TRBJ1-2	CASSLGQGDGYTF	TGCGCCAGCAGCTTAGGCCAGGGTGACGGCTACACCTTC
TRBV6-5	.	.	TRBJ1-1	CASSYRQRGLAGAFF	TGTGCCAGCAGTTACCGCCAGCGGGGGCTCGCTGGGGCTTTCTTT
TRBV28	few	.	TRBJ2-7	CASSAMTGPYEQYF	TGTGCCAGCAGTGCCATGACAGGCCCCTACGAGCAGTACTTC
TRBV11-3	.	.	TRBJ1-1	CASSLLLGTEAFF	TGTGCCAGCAGCTTACTTTTGGGTACTGAAGCTTTCTTT
TRBV30	.	.	TRBJ2-7	CAWKSEILEYF	TGTGCCTGGAAGTCCGAAATACTGGAGTACTTC
TRBV7-2	.	.	TRBJ2-7	CASSAYGGGARQYF	TGTGCCAGCAGCGCCTATGGGGGGGGCGCCCGGCAGTACTTC